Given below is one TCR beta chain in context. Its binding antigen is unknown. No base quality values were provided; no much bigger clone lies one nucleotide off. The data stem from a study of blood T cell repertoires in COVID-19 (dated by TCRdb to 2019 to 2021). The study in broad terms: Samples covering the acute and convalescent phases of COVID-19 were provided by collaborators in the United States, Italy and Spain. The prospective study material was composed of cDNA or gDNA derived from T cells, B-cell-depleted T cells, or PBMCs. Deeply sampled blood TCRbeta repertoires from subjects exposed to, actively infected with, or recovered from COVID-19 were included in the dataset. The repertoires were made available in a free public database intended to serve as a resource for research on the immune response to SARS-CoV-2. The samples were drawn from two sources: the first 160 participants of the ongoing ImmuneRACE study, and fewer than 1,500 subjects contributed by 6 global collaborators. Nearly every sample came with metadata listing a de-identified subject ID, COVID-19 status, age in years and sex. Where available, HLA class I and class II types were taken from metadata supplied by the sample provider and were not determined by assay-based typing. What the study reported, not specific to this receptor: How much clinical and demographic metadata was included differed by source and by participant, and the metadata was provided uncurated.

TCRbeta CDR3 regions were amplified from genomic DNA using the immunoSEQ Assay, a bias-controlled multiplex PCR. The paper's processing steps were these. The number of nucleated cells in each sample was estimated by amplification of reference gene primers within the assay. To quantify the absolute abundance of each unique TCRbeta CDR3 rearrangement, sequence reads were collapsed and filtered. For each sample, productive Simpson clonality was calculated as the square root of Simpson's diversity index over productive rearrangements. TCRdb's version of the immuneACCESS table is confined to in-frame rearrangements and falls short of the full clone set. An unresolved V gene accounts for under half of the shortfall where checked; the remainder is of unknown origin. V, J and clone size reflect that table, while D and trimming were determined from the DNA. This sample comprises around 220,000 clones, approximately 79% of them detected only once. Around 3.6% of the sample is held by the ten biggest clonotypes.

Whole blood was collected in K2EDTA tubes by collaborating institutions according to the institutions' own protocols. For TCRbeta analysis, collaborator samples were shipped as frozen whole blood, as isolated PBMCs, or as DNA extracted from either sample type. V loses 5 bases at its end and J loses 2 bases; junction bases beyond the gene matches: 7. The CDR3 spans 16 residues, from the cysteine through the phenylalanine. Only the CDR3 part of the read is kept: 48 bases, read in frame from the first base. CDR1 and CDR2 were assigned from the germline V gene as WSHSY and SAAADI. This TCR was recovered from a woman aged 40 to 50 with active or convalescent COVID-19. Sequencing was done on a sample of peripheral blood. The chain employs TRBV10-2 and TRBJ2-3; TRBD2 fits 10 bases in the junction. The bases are TGCGCCAGCAGTCAGCGGGGGGGCCTTATCACAGATACGCAGTATTTT. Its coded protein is CASSQRGGLITDTQYF.